This note documents a single T cell receptor (beta chain) sequence. Antigen unknown. Data came from immunoSEQ multiplex PCR; TCRdb stores just in-frame clones and leaves some out. The sample lists 70,000 or so clones, around 90% occurring once. The data originate from a study of identifying expanded T cells in peripheral blood. Overall study results and limits: Variance in clone template counts between roughly two-week samples significantly increased with total template count across all healthy donors. Differentially abundant clones: roughly 1.3 between replicates, 16.4 at around 14 days, less than 25 at four.

During the collection period, no donor immune events like infections were recorded. This receptor was obtained from a person aged 18 to 75 in good health. Material for sequencing was blood.

CDR3 coding DNA: TGTGCCAGCTCACCACCAACAGGGACTGACTATGGCTACACCTTC. Its protein product is CASSPPTGTDYGYTF. The J gene is TRBJ1-2, the V gene TRBV18; D may be TRBD1 (6 bases). V was shortened by 0 bases and J by 3 bases, with 11 bases between the two germline ends. The CDR3 extends over 15 amino acids. Germline lookup yields CDR1 KGHSH and CDR2 LQKENI. Based on the CDR3 plus reference TRBV18 and TRBJ1-2, the full variable domain is NAGVMQNPRHLVRRRGQEARLRCSPMKGHSHVYWYRQLPEEGLKFMVYLQKENIIDESGMPKERFSAEFPKEGPSILRIQQVVRGDSAAYFCASSPPTGTDYGYTFGSGTRLTVV.